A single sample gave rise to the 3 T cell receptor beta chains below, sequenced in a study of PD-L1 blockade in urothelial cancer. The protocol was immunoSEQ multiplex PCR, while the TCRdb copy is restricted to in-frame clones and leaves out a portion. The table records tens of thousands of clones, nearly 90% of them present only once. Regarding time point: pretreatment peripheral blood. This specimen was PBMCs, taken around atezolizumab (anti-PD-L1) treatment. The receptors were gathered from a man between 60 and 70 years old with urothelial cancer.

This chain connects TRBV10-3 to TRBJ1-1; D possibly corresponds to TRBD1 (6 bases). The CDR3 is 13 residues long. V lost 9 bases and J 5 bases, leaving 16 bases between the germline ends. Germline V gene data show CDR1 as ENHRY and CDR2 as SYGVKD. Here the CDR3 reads CAIKTGEGTEAFF. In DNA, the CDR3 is TGTGCCATTAAGACAGGAGAGGGTACTGAAGCTTTCTTT.

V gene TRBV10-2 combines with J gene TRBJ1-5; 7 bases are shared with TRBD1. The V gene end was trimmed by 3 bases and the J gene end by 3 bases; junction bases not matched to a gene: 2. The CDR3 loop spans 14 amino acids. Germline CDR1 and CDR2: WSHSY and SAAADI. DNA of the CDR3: TGCGCCAGCAGTGACGACAGGGACAATCAGCCCCAGCATTTT. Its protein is CASSDDRDNQPQHF.

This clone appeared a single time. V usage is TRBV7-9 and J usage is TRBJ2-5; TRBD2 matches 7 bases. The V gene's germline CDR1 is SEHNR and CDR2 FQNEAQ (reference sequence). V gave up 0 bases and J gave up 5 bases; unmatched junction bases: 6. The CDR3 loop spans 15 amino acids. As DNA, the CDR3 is TGTGCCAGCAGCTTAGCGGGAGGGCGGCAGGAGACCCAGTACTTC. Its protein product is CASSLAGGRQETQYF.